The sequence of this T cell receptor (beta chain) was determined in a study of T cell responses to AZD1222 COVID-19 vaccine. Only in-frame clones appear in the TCRdb table, and some are missing; sequencing was by immunoSEQ multiplex PCR. The data contain some 79,000 clones, 80% to 90% of them seen just once; the ten biggest clones take up about an eighth. Germline V gene data show CDR1 as SGHVS and CDR2 as FQNEAQ. The CDR3 extends over 16 amino acids. V shed 1 base and J shed 5 bases, with 15 bases lying between them. Details on this clone: What it recognizes is unknown.

Broader study findings: Donors were mostly white British, more females; clonal diversity possibly underestimated.

The source was peripheral blood, collected 28 days after the second AZD1222 dose. This clonotype was sampled from an adult who received the AZD1222 COVID-19 vaccine. The V and J genes are TRBV7-8 and TRBJ1-5, with no clear D. CDR3 sequence: CASSLGVSTEDQPQHF. In DNA, the CDR3 is TGTGCCAGCAGCTTAGGGGTTTCTACAGAGGATCAGCCCCAGCATTTT. The full variable domain, rest sourced from reference TRBV7-8 and TRBJ1-5, is GAGVSQSPRYKVAKRGQDVALRCDPISGHVSLFWYQQALGQGPEFLTYFQNEAQLDKSGLPSDRFFAERPEGSVSTLKIQRTQQEDSAVYLCASSLGVSTEDQPQHFGDGTRLSIL.